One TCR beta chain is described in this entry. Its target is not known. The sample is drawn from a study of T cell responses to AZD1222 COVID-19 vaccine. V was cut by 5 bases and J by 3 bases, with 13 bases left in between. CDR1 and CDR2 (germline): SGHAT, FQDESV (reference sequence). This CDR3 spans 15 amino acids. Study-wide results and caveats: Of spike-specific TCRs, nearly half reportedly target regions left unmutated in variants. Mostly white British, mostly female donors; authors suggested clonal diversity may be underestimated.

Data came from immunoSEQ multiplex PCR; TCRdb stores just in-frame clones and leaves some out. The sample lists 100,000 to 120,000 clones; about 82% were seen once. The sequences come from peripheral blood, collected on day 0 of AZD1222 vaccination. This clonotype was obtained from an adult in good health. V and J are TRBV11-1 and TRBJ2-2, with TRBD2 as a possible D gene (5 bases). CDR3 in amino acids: CASSPRGGDTGELFF. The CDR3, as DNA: TGTGCCAGCAGCCCTCGTGGAGGCGACACCGGGGAGCTGTTTTTT.